This T cell receptor (beta chain) is drawn from a study of type 1 regulatory T cells. Across the whole study: T-allo10 is a Tr1-enriched, alloantigen-specific CD4 T cell product made in vitro.

This clonotype was seen many times. V lost 0 bases and J 4 bases, leaving 4 bases between the germline ends. CDR3 length equals 13 residues. Germline V gives CDR1 SGHTA, CDR2 FQGNSA. Using its own MiXCR run on the reads, TCRdb lists one record per CDR3 protein. The table lists 15,000 to 20,000 distinct CDR3 sequences, about 9.4% of them singletons. This chain connects TRBV7-2 to TRBJ2-1, with unresolved D. This receptor was taken from a human donor in good health. The sample taken for sequencing was CD4+ T cells, either the whole sample or a sorted fraction (not recorded which). Here the CDR3 DNA reads TGTGCCAGCAGCTTAGCACAGTACAATGAGCAGTTCTTC. This translates into CASSLAQYNEQFF.